Described below is a single TCR beta chain sequence and its context. These data originate in a study of blood T cell repertoires in COVID-19. Study-wide context: T cells, B-cell-depleted T cells, or PBMCs provided the cDNA or gDNA that served as material.

The protocol was immunoSEQ multiplex PCR, while the TCRdb copy is restricted to in-frame clones and leaves out a portion. In the table there are 220,000 or so clones, more than 85% of which are singletons. V dropped 4 bases and J dropped 0; count of bases not matched to a gene: 11. The CDR3 has 19 amino acids. CDR1 is LGHDT and CDR2 is YNNKEL in the germline V gene (reference sequence). The TCR sequence derives from a woman aged 45-65 years with COVID-19, enrolled during active disease. The sequencing input was peripheral blood. The rearrangement joins TRBV3-1 (or the pseudogene TRBV3-2) to TRBJ2-4; 11 bases map to TRBD2. The CDR3 is CASSPLTSGASIAKNIQYF. In nucleotides, the CDR3 is TGTGCCAGCAGCCCCCTGACTAGCGGGGCCTCTATAGCCAAAAACATTCAGTACTTC.